The sequence of this T cell receptor (beta chain) was determined in a study of Ad26.COV2.S vaccination and SARS-CoV-2 variants. For the study at large: Of the COV1001 trial arms, the Ad26.COV2.S arm included the donor. By the intramuscular route, Ad26.COV2.S was given once, or twice 56 days apart.

V was shortened by 6 bases and J by 2 bases, with 7 bases between the two germline ends. CDR3 size: 13 residues. Germline V lookup: CDR1 MNHEY, CDR2 SMNVEV (reference sequence). With respect to this clone: Its antigen remains unknown.

Regarding the study as a whole: Analyses that measured TCR breadth and depth may have underestimated total T cell responses.

This table comes from immunoSEQ multiplex PCR, and its TCRdb copy is limited to in-frame clones, with some not included. Of around 340,000 clones in the sample, 86% were seen once. Treatment here: some 20 received Ad26.COV2.S at low or high dose, single or two shots; a few received placebo; per-sample allocation not given. Sampling happened 63 days after the first vaccine or placebo injection. An adult aged 18-55 years in Boston served as the donor. This receptor was taken from a person between 18 and 59 years old who received the Ad26.COV2.S COVID-19 vaccine or a placebo. The sample consisted of peripheral blood, taken in a trial of Ad26.COV2.S vaccine versus placebo. The chain is built from TRBV27 and TRBJ2-2; D remains unclear. CDR3 in amino acids: CASRGGNTGELFF. The CDR3, as DNA: TGTGCCAGCAGGGGCGGTAACACCGGGGAGCTGTTTTTT.